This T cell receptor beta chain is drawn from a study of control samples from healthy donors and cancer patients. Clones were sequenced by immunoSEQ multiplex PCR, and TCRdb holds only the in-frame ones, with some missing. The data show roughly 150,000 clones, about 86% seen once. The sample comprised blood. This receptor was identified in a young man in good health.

CDR3 protein: CASSFRVSPDTQYF. The CDR3 DNA follows: TGTGCCAGCAGTTTTCGGGTTAGCCCCGATACGCAGTATTTT. The rearrangement uses TRBV5-4 and TRBJ2-3; D gene unclear. The germline V gene has CDR1 SGHNT and CDR2 YYREEE (reference sequence). Trimming took 5 bases from V and 6 from J, leaving 16 bases between them. This CDR3 spans 14 amino acids.